This T cell receptor (beta chain) appears in the sequencing data of a study of cytomegalovirus exposure and HLA in healthy donors. Note on this clone: Its antigen is unidentified.

Researchers ran the PCR with 60 Vbeta and 13 Jbeta primers. The table came from immunoSEQ multiplex PCR; TCRdb's copy has only in-frame clones and leaves some out. The repertoire holds about 60,000 clones, with about three quarters as singletons. This CDR3 region has 16 residues. From germline, CDR1 is SGHTA and CDR2 FQGNSA. Trimming at V came to 0 bases and at J to 5 bases, leaving 7 bases not matched to a gene. General study points: Excluded: some indistinguishable V segments such as TRBV6-2 and TRBV6-3. The study labeled 150 to 200 TCR beta chains cytomegalovirus-associated. According to an earlier analysis, most TCR beta V segments yielded productive rearrangements about 90% or about 30% of the time.

V is TRBV7-2 and J is TRBJ2-7; the match to TRBD2 covers 10 bases. The material sequenced was PBMCs. The sequence was collected from a female donor in good health and CMV-seronegative. CDR3 protein: CASSLARTSGRNEQYF. The CDR3 DNA sequence: TGTGCCAGCAGCTTAGCGAGGACTAGCGGTAGGAACGAGCAGTACTTC.